This TCR beta chain was captured by sequencing in a study of cytomegalovirus exposure and HLA in healthy donors. Background on the study: An early data release held around 80 million unique TCRs from HLA-typed donors.

A multiplex PCR was run with 60 Vbeta primers and 13 Jbeta primers. Assay used: immunoSEQ multiplex PCR; TCRdb lists only in-frame clones, some missing. This table holds around 150,000 clones, more than 75% found once. General study points: The study put around 180 TCR beta chains on its list as cytomegalovirus-associated. Exclusion applied to some V segments, including TRBV6-2 and TRBV6-3, as they were indistinguishable.

Germline CDR1 and CDR2: SGHNT and YYREEE (reference sequence). J lost 3 bases, V lost 10 bases, and 13 bases had no gene match. The length of the CDR3 is 15 residues. Concerning this clone: Antigen unknown.

This TCR was sampled from a man aged 25 to 40 in good health and CMV-seronegative. This chain links TRBV5-4 with TRBJ2-3, with TRBD2 identical over 8 bases. Sequenced: PBMCs. CDR3 bases: TGTGCCTCCGGGGGGGGAACAGAACTGACAGATACGCAGTATTTT. It codes for CASGGGTELTDTQYF.